Below, 10 T cell receptor beta chains from the same sample are listed, as sequenced in a study of PD-1 blockade in classical Hodgkin lymphoma. The method was immunoSEQ multiplex PCR; TCRdb's version includes in-frame clones alone and lacks a portion of them. Here the sample spans approximately 21,000 clones, roughly 70% being singletons. Documented time point: cycle 4 day 1 (C4D1), after five to seven weeks of nivolumab. Every patient had relapsed following autologous stem cell transplantation, and cohorts differed in brentuximab vedotin exposure. The material was peripheral blood mononuclear cells (PBMCs), obtained before the fourth cycle of nivolumab. The receptors shown here come from a human donor with classical Hodgkin lymphoma.

The table lists this clone with a count of one. The chain employs TRBV21-1 and TRBJ1-1; the table's D call TRBD1 went unverified against the DNA. TRBV21-1 is shown as a pseudogene. CDR3 length: 16 residues. The CDR3 DNA reads as TGTGCCAGCAGCAAAGTCCTCGGAACCCAGGACACTGAAGCTTTCTTT. Protein product: CASSKVLGTQDTEAFF.

CDR3 protein: CASSSGTGGRNEQYF. For the CDR3, the DNA is TGTGCCAGCAGCTCCGGGACAGGGGGTAGAAACGAGCAGTACTTC. The chain couples TRBV28 to TRBJ2-7; TRBD1 matches 11 bases. CDR1 is MDHEN, CDR2 SYDVKM, per germline. V was clipped by 6 bases and J by 5 bases; unmatched bases: 9. The CDR3 consists of 15 residues.

This clone was found a few times. The chain couples TRBV6-6 to TRBJ1-3, with 7 bases that match TRBD1. CDR1 and CDR2 from the germline V gene are MNHNY and SVGAGI (reference sequence). V lost 5 bases and J lost 2; bases outside the gene matches: 9. The CDR3 loop spans 16 amino acids. The CDR3 DNA reads TGTGCCAGCAGTACCGGGACAGAGATTCCTGGAAACACCATATATTTT. Translating it yields CASSTGTEIPGNTIYF.

The chain couples TRBV7-3 to TRBJ1-2, with D possibly being TRBD1 (5 bases). Trimming removed 2 bases at V and 5 bases at J, with 9 bases between. This CDR3 has 13 amino acids. Germline CDR1 is SGHTA and CDR2 is FQGTGA. The CDR3 is CASSLGRDYGYTF. CDR3 sequence (DNA): TGTGCCAGCAGCTTAGGCAGGGATTATGGCTACACCTTC.

The rearrangement links TRBV5-5 to TRBJ1-3; no clear D. Germline CDR1 reads SGHKS; CDR2 reads YYEKEE (reference sequence). The CDR3 extends over 13 amino acids. V gave up 1 base and J gave up 8 bases, with 10 bases separating them. CDR3 bases: TGTGCCAGCAGCTTGCCTGGGTTTGACACCATATATTTT. The encoded protein is CASSLPGFDTIYF. Complete variable domain (other parts from reference TRBV5-5 and TRBJ1-3): DAGVTQSPTHLIKTRGQQVTLRCSPISGHKSVSWYQQVLGQGPQFIFQYYEKEERGRGNFPDRFSARQFPNYSSELNVNALLLGDSALYLCASSLPGFDTIYFGEGSWLTVV.

The V call is TRBV27, the J call TRBJ2-1, with 11 positions matching TRBD2. The CDR3 extends over 18 amino acids. After removal of 7 bases from V and 3 bases from J, the junction contained 14 bases not matched to a gene. From germline, CDR1 is MNHEY and CDR2 SMNVEV (reference sequence). CDR3 sequence (DNA): TGTGCCAGCACTCAAAGGACTAGCGGGTTTCCAAACTACAATGAGCAGTTCTTC. It encodes CASTQRTSGFPNYNEQFF.

This clone occurred a few times. This sequence joins TRBV27 and TRBJ2-2, with D perhaps TRBD1 (5 bases). V gave up 5 bases and J gave up 7 bases, with 8 bases separating them. This CDR3 contains 12 residues. Germline V gives CDR1 MNHEY, CDR2 SMNVEV (reference sequence). CDR3 nucleotide sequence: TGTGCCAGCAGTCTAGGGGTCGGGGAGCTGTTTTTT. Its protein is CASSLGVGELFF.

As DNA, the CDR3 is TGCAGTGCTTCAGAGGCCTATGGCTACACCTTC. It codes for CSASEAYGYTF. The chain links TRBV20-1 to TRBJ1-2; D gene uncertain. Looked up from germline, CDR1 is DFQATT and CDR2 is SNEGSKA (reference sequence). Trimming took 5 bases from V and 4 from J, leaving 8 bases between them. The CDR3 consists of 11 residues.

This chain links TRBV18 with TRBJ2-7, with 9 bases lining up with TRBD2. The V gene end was trimmed by 3 bases and the J gene end by 0 bases; junction bases not matched to a gene: 21. CDR3 length equals 21 residues. The germline V gene encodes CDR1 KGHSH and CDR2 LQKENI. The CDR3 protein is CASSPLQVAGVLGGSSYEQYF. CDR3 DNA sequence: TGTGCCAGCTCACCCCTCCAGGTAGCGGGAGTCCTGGGAGGGAGCTCCTACGAGCAGTACTTC.

The gene calls are TRBV9 and TRBJ1-3; weak D call: TRBD1 (5 bases). Trimming left V 0 bases short and J 0 bases short, with 7 bases between. From germline, CDR1 is SGDLS and CDR2 YYNGEE. The CDR3 extends over 15 amino acids. The CDR3 here is CASSVGGASGNTIYF. The CDR3 DNA is TGTGCCAGCAGCGTAGGAGGGGCCTCTGGAAACACCATATATTTT.